A selection of T cell receptor beta chains follows, all from one sample in a study. Using its own MiXCR run on the RT-PCR reads, TCRdb lists one record per CDR3 protein. This sample carries hundreds of thousands of distinct CDR3 sequences, about 14% of them seen once, and the ten largest clones take roughly 4%. The sample taken for sequencing was memory CD4+ T cells from blood. Receptors were obtained from a female donor in good health, serving as a healthy control. Both conserved end residues are trimmed from each CDR3.

cdr3_length: 9; j_call: TRBJ2-3; v_call: TRBV20-1; cdr3_aa: SAGKSDTQY
cdr3_length: 12; j_call: TRBJ2-7; v_call: TRBV27; cdr3_aa: ASSQTRGSYEQY
cdr3_length: 16; j_call: TRBJ2-3; v_call: TRBV14; cdr3_aa: ASSQYTIAGGSTDTQY
cdr3_length: 12; j_call: TRBJ1-2; v_call: TRBV18; cdr3_aa: ASSPSSDLYGYT
cdr3_length: 13; j_call: TRBJ2-3; v_call: TRBV7-3; cdr3_aa: ASSPNPSRPDTQY
cdr3_length: 14; j_call: TRBJ2-2; v_call: TRBV4-3; cdr3_aa: ASSQEQTVPTGELF
cdr3_length: 9; j_call: TRBJ1-2; v_call: TRBV28; cdr3_aa: AGRTNYGYT
cdr3_length: 12; j_call: TRBJ2-7; v_call: TRBV5-1; cdr3_aa: ASSLVGPGEEQY
cdr3_length: 13; j_call: TRBJ1-4; v_call: TRBV25-1; cdr3_aa: ATSIGGLGNEKLF
cdr3_length: 15; j_call: TRBJ2-2; v_call: TRBV9; cdr3_aa: ASSVRFGPSTTGELF
cdr3_length: 11; j_call: TRBJ1-1; v_call: TRBV20-1; cdr3_aa: SARKPGGVEAF
cdr3_length: 13; j_call: TRBJ2-5; v_call: TRBV11-2; cdr3_aa: ASSPRLAGEETQY
cdr3_length: 11; j_call: TRBJ1-2; v_call: TRBV7-3; cdr3_aa: ASSHGGDLGYT
cdr3_length: 12; j_call: TRBJ1-2; v_call: TRBV6-1; cdr3_aa: ASSSETGGYGYT
cdr3_length: 14; j_call: TRBJ2-1; v_call: TRBV14; cdr3_aa: ASTDYTGSSYNEQF
cdr3_length: 13; j_call: TRBJ2-1; v_call: TRBV12-3/TRBV12-4; cdr3_aa: ASSPPGTGVNEQF
cdr3_length: 13; j_call: TRBJ2-1; v_call: TRBV19; cdr3_aa: ASSDPGQGVHEQF
cdr3_length: 15; j_call: TRBJ1-5; v_call: TRBV6-2/TRBV6-3; cdr3_aa: ASSYMRTVYSNQPQH
cdr3_length: 12; j_call: TRBJ2-7; v_call: TRBV6-2/TRBV6-3; cdr3_aa: ASRPGGTRGEQY
cdr3_length: 13; j_call: TRBJ2-1; v_call: TRBV3-1; cdr3_aa: ASSQGGLAYNEQF
cdr3_length: 11; j_call: TRBJ2-5; v_call: TRBV20-1; cdr3_aa: SASGATQETQY
cdr3_length: 12; j_call: TRBJ1-2; v_call: TRBV20-1; cdr3_aa: SARDKDGVYGYT
cdr3_length: 12; j_call: TRBJ2-3; v_call: TRBV7-2; cdr3_aa: ASTIAAPPDTQY
cdr3_length: 12; j_call: TRBJ1-2; v_call: TRBV6-2/TRBV6-3; cdr3_aa: ASSYPDGNYGYT
cdr3_length: 10; j_call: TRBJ1-3; v_call: TRBV3-1; cdr3_aa: ASSDMRNTIY
cdr3_length: 12; j_call: TRBJ2-1; v_call: TRBV25-1; cdr3_aa: ASSVEARYNEQF
cdr3_length: 13; j_call: TRBJ2-2; v_call: TRBV7-2; cdr3_aa: ASSLGAGGTGELF
cdr3_length: 12; j_call: TRBJ2-6; v_call: TRBV9; cdr3_aa: ASSIQPTGNFLT
cdr3_length: 13; j_call: TRBJ1-5; v_call: TRBV12-3/TRBV12-4; cdr3_aa: ASSTGTGVRQPQH
cdr3_length: 13; j_call: TRBJ2-2; v_call: TRBV7-3; cdr3_aa: ASRADRQNTGELF
cdr3_length: 11; j_call: TRBJ2-7; v_call: TRBV10-3; cdr3_aa: AISGSDRVEQY
cdr3_length: 11; j_call: TRBJ1-2; v_call: TRBV5-5; cdr3_aa: ASSFWGGAGYT
cdr3_length: 10; j_call: TRBJ1-2; v_call: TRBV12-5; cdr3_aa: ASDRDGGGYT
cdr3_length: 10; j_call: TRBJ1-6; v_call: TRBV7-2; cdr3_aa: ASRQTNSPLH